The 10 T cell receptor beta chains below come from one sample, sequenced in a study of T-cell reconstitution after alpha-beta-depleted transplantation in children. Construction of the TCRbeta library involved unique molecular identifiers. TCRdb processed the PCR reads anew with MiXCR; each CDR3 protein has one entry. The table records roughly 400,000 distinct CDR3 sequences, approximately 41% of them present only once. Sequencing was performed on PBMCs, taken before TCRalphabeta/CD19-depleted stem cell transplant. The origin of the receptors is a girl aged 2-15 years with aplastic anemia, due to receive a stem cell transplant.

The chain carries TRBV12-3 or TRBV12-4 and TRBJ2-3, with 8 bases fitting TRBD2. V was pared by 11 bases and J by 2 bases, with 15 bases of the junction left unmatched. The CDR3 is 16 residues long. The CDR3 sequence is CASPFGSGGHTDTQYF. The DNA of the CDR3 is TGTGCCTCTCCCTTCGGGTCGGGGGGGCACACAGATACGCAGTATTTT.

In DNA form, the CDR3 reads TGTGCCAGCAGCCTCGATCCGGGACTAGCTGGTTGGTACGAGCAGTACTTC. Amino acids: CASSLDPGLAGWYEQYF. V and J are TRBV11-2 and TRBJ2-7; 9 nucleotides match TRBD2. Trimming took 5 bases from V and 4 from J; bases not matched to a gene: 15. The V gene's germline CDR1 is SGHAT and CDR2 FQNNGV. The CDR3 extends over 17 amino acids.

The rearrangement links TRBV18 to TRBJ2-5; D unclear. V was trimmed by 2 bases and J by 2 bases, leaving 12 bases between them. Germline CDR1 reads KGHSH; CDR2 reads LQKENI. The CDR3 has 15 residues. This CDR3 is CASSPGEGVQETQYF. The CDR3 DNA reads as TGTGCCAGCTCACCAGGAGAAGGCGTACAAGAGACCCAGTACTTC. Looking up the rest from reference TRBV18 and TRBJ2-5 gives the full variable domain: NAGVMQNPRHLVRRRGQEARLRCSPMKGHSHVYWYRQLPEEGLKFMVYLQKENIIDESGMPKERFSAEFPKEGPSILRIQQVVRGDSAAYFCASSPGEGVQETQYFGPGTRLLVL.

This clonotype was seen a few times. V and J are TRBV12-3 or TRBV12-4 and TRBJ2-1; 8 bases fit TRBD2. V trimming: 5 bases; J trimming: 6 bases; junction bases outside the gene matches: 6. This CDR3 comprises 14 residues. The chain's CDR3 is CASSRTSRLNEQFF. As DNA, the CDR3 is TGTGCCAGCAGTAGGACTAGCCGGCTCAATGAGCAGTTCTTC.

In this sample, this clonotype turned up a few times. V and J are TRBV20-1 and TRBJ2-2, with 10 bases fitting TRBD2. V gave up 7 bases and J gave up 7 bases; unmatched junction bases: 9. This CDR3 has 14 amino acids. Germline loops: CDR1 DFQATT, CDR2 SNEGSKA (reference sequence). The CDR3 DNA reads as TGCAGTGGGACTGATAGCGGGGGGATCGGGGAGCTGTTTTTT. This sequence encodes CSGTDSGGIGELFF.

The chain carries TRBV5-1 and TRBJ2-5; 7 bases fit TRBD1. Germline loops: CDR1 SGHRS, CDR2 YFSETQ. This CDR3 comprises 14 residues. Losses at the gene ends were 3 bases for V and 5 bases for J; bases not matched to a gene: 7. In nucleotides, the CDR3 is TGCGCCAGCAGCTCCCAGGGGGAACGGGAGACCCAGTACTTC. This sequence encodes CASSSQGERETQYF.

This clonotype was counted ten times or more. The chain uses TRBV10-1 and TRBJ2-1; unclear D gene. V dropped 0 bases and J dropped 6 bases, with 6 bases sitting between them. Per the germline V gene, CDR1 is WNHNN and CDR2 is SYGVQD (reference sequence). The CDR3 is 13 amino acids. The CDR3 DNA reads TGCGCCAGCAGTGAGTCAATGGGCAATGAGCAGTTCTTC. It specifies CASSESMGNEQFF.

The chain uses TRBV12-3 or TRBV12-4 and TRBJ2-2; 9 positions match TRBD2. The CDR3 is 19 amino acids. After removal of 4 bases from V and 5 bases from J, the junction contained 17 bases not matched to a gene. The CDR3 reads CASSYIPGLARAGTGELFF. For the CDR3, the DNA is TGTGCCAGCAGTTACATACCGGGACTAGCCAGGGCGGGGACCGGGGAGCTGTTTTTT.

The chain carries TRBV5-1 and TRBJ2-1; the D gene is possibly TRBD2 (5 bases). CDR1 and CDR2 (germline): SGHRS, YFSETQ. The CDR3 extends over 13 amino acids. Trimming pared 0 bases from V and 8 bases from J, leaving 9 bases between. The CDR3 nucleotides are TGCGCCAGCAGCTTGGGTAGCGCCGATGAGCAGTTCTTC. It is translated as CASSLGSADEQFF.

This clonotype occurred many times. This rearrangement joins TRBV12-3 or TRBV12-4 to TRBJ2-5; no clear D gene. This CDR3 has 11 amino acids. Trimming cost V 7 bases and J 5 bases, with 8 bases left between them. CDR3 sequence (DNA): TGTGCCAGCACTCCTGGGGAGACCCAGTACTTC. Translation gives CASTPGETQYF.